This TCR beta chain was found in a study of control samples from healthy donors and cancer patients. Profiled with immunoSEQ multiplex PCR; TCRdb holds only in-frame clones, not every one. The sample lists about 99,000 clones, more than 85% seen once, with approximately 19% in the top ten. The CDR3 covers 13 residues. V was clipped by 4 bases and J by 8 bases, with 11 bases between them. CDR1 and CDR2 from the germline V gene are SGHDN and FVKESK. The sequenced material came from PBMCs. The chain joins TRBV14 to TRBJ1-4; the D gene is possibly TRBD1 (5 bases). The TCR originated in a man aged 60 to 75 with lung cancer. The CDR3 reads CASSLGPSEKLFF. In DNA, the CDR3 is TGTGCCAGCAGCCTGGGACCCAGCGAAAAACTGTTTTTT.